Shown below are 16 T cell receptor beta chains from a single sample sequenced in a study of blood T cell repertoires in COVID-19. Using immunoSEQ multiplex PCR, the repertoire was profiled, and TCRdb retains in-frame clones only, with some absent. This sample yields hundreds of thousands of clones, of which around 90% are seen a single time; approximately 1.7% belongs to the top ten. Sequenced input: PBMCs or T cells enriched from blood (not recorded which). The receptors were gathered from a woman between 45 and 65 years old who had recovered from COVID-19.

The rearrangement uses TRBV18 and TRBJ1-4, with D possibly TRBD1 on 6 matching bases. The germline CDR1 and CDR2 sequences are KGHSH and LQKENI. V shed 3 bases and J shed 5 bases, with 13 bases lying between them. The CDR3 totals 15 residues. The chain's CDR3 is CASSPVGGRNEKLFF. CDR3 bases: TGTGCCAGCTCACCGGTCGGGGGGCGGAATGAAAAACTGTTTTTT.

The rearrangement joins TRBV3-1 (or the pseudogene TRBV3-2) to TRBJ2-1, with 8 bases fitting TRBD2. Unmatched junction bases numbered 8, after V lost 4 bases and J lost 3 bases. Germline V CDR1 and CDR2: LGHDT, YNNKEL (reference sequence). This CDR3 region has 16 residues. This CDR3 reads CASSLEPGLDYNEQFF. The CDR3 DNA sequence: TGTGCCAGCAGCCTCGAACCGGGACTAGACTACAATGAGCAGTTCTTC.

This clone was recorded once. The V call is TRBV25-1, the J call TRBJ2-3, with 9 bases lining up with TRBD2. J was trimmed by 3 bases and V by 4 bases; bases with no gene match: 5. Germline values: CDR1 MGHDK, CDR2 SYGVNS. CDR3 size: 15 residues. The CDR3 DNA reads as TGTGCCAGCAGTGGATATAGCGGGAGAACAGATACGCAGTATTTT. Protein product: CASSGYSGRTDTQYF. Combining the CDR3 with reference TRBV25-1 and TRBJ2-3 gives the whole variable domain EADIYQTPRYLVIGTGKKITLECSQTMGHDKMYWYQQDPGMELHLIHYSYGVNSTEKGDLSSESTVSRIRTEHFPLTLESARPSHTSQYLCASSGYSGRTDTQYFGPGTRLTVL.

The chain is built from TRBV6-2 or TRBV6-3 and TRBJ1-2, with 7 bases matching TRBD1. The CDR3 has 13 residues. Germline lookup yields CDR1 MNHEY and CDR2 SVGEGT. V was clipped by 3 bases and J by 8 bases; unmatched bases: 6. The CDR3 here is CASSYRQGGGYTF. The DNA of the CDR3 is TGTGCCAGCAGTTATAGACAGGGTGGCGGCTACACCTTC.

This clone was recorded a few times. The chain employs TRBV7-2 and TRBJ1-1; 10 bases are a match to TRBD1. From germline, CDR1 is SGHTA and CDR2 FQGNSA. CDR3 length: 14 residues. J was trimmed by 5 bases and V by 6 bases; bases with no gene match: 6. This CDR3 reads CASSKDRGQTEAFF. The DNA of the CDR3 is TGTGCCAGCAGTAAAGACAGGGGGCAGACTGAAGCTTTCTTT.

V usage is TRBV5-8 and J usage is TRBJ1-5; no reliable D call. V lost 3 bases to trimming and J lost 10 bases, with 23 bases between them. There are 16 residues in the CDR3. Germline CDR1 is SGHTS and CDR2 is YDEGEE. The CDR3 region has the DNA TGTGCCAGCAGCTACCCCCTCTCGGGGAAAATCTTCCCCCAGCATTTT. Translated: CASSYPLSGKIFPQHF.

The rearrangement uses TRBV27 and TRBJ2-1; perhaps TRBD2 as D (6 bases). V was shortened by 4 bases and J by 5 bases, with 21 bases between the two germline ends. CDR3 size: 17 residues. Germline values: CDR1 MNHEY, CDR2 SMNVEV (reference sequence). This chain's CDR3 is CASSSGGIRPFNNEQFF. CDR3 coding DNA: TGTGCCAGCAGTTCCGGCGGGATCCGTCCCTTCAACAATGAGCAGTTCTTC.

The V call is TRBV11-1, the J call TRBJ2-3, with 11 bases matching TRBD2. Trimming removed 2 bases from V and 6 bases from J; junction bases left unmatched: 7. There are 16 residues in the CDR3. Germline CDR1 reads SGHAT; CDR2 reads FQDESV (reference sequence). In DNA form, the CDR3 reads TGTGCCAGCAGCTTACCCCTAGCGGGAGGACCGGATACGCAGTATTTT. Translating gives CASSLPLAGGPDTQYF.

The V call is TRBV7-2, the J call TRBJ2-3; the D gene is possibly TRBD2 (6 bases). Germline V gene lookup returns CDR1 SGHTA and CDR2 FQGNSA. CDR3 length: 14 amino acids. The ends were cut back, 1 base at V and 4 bases at J, with 9 bases in the middle. The CDR3 reads CASSLGSGADTQYF. DNA for the CDR3: TGTGCCAGCAGCTTAGGGTCGGGAGCAGATACGCAGTATTTT.

The rearrangement uses TRBV19 and TRBJ2-7; 7 nucleotides match TRBD1. From germline, CDR1 is LNHDA and CDR2 SQIVND (reference sequence). The CDR3 covers 16 residues. Trimming at V came to 4 bases and at J to 3 bases, leaving 12 bases not matched to a gene. CDR3 bases: TGTGCCAGTAGTACGGACAGGTGCCCTAGCTACTACGAGCAGTACTTC. Its translation: CASSTDRCPSYYEQYF.

The chain joins TRBV6-5 to TRBJ2-3; D might be TRBD2 (5 bases). The CDR3 has 13 residues. Germline assignment: CDR1 MNHEY and CDR2 SVGAGI. Deletions cut 6 bases from V and 14 bases from J, with 21 bases between. CDR3 in amino acids: CASRQPPGVRLYF. The CDR3 DNA follows: TGTGCCAGCAGACAGCCCCCCGGGGTTAGGTTGTATTTT.

V gene TRBV15 combines with J gene TRBJ2-5; the D is unclear. CDR3 length: 14 amino acids. Per the germline V gene, CDR1 is LNHNV and CDR2 is YYDKDF (reference sequence). The ends were cut back, 4 bases at V and 1 base at J, with 10 bases in the middle. CDR3 residues: CATSNLRGQETQYF. CDR3 nucleotide sequence: TGTGCCACCAGCAACCTACGTGGCCAAGAGACCCAGTACTTC. Based on the CDR3 plus reference TRBV15 and TRBJ2-5, the full variable domain is DAMVIQNPRYQVTQFGKPVTLSCSQTLNHNVMYWYQQKSSQAPKLLFHYYDKDFNNEADTPDNFQSRRPNTSFCFLDIRSPGLGDTAMYLCATSNLRGQETQYFGPGTRLLVL.

The chain recombines TRBV4-2 with TRBJ2-1, with 8 bases lining up with TRBD2. The trim removed 0 bases at V and 5 bases at J, leaving 3 bases unmatched. The CDR3 totals 15 residues. Germline V lookup: CDR1 LGHNA, CDR2 YNFKEQ. In DNA, the CDR3 is TGTGCCAGCAGCCAAGAGGGGACTAGAAACAATGAGCAGTTCTTC. It is translated as CASSQEGTRNNEQFF.

V and J are TRBV30 and TRBJ2-3; 7 bases line up with TRBD1. Looked up from germline, CDR1 is GTSNPN and CDR2 is SVGIG (reference sequence). The trim removed 3 bases at V and 10 bases at J, leaving 7 bases unmatched. This CDR3 has 12 amino acids. The chain's CDR3 is CAWSGTGQAQYF. Here the CDR3 DNA reads TGTGCCTGGAGCGGGACCGGACAGGCGCAGTATTTT.

The chain joins TRBV9 to TRBJ1-2; D remains unclear. The germline gives CDR1 SGDLS, CDR2 YYNGEE. This CDR3 spans 13 amino acids. Trimming cost V 2 bases and J 1 base, with 6 bases left between them. DNA of the CDR3: TGTGCCAGCAGCGTTAGTGATAACTATGGCTACACCTTC. Translating gives CASSVSDNYGYTF.

Only a few counts were recorded for this clone. The chain combines TRBV6-1 with TRBJ2-7; D unclear. The CDR3 length is 16 residues. From germline, CDR1 is MNHNS and CDR2 SASEGT. V lost 4 bases and J lost 0, with 16 bases in between. The CDR3 region is CASSAAWMGFSYEQYF. In nucleotides, the CDR3 is TGTGCCAGCAGTGCCGCCTGGATGGGCTTCTCCTACGAGCAGTACTTC.